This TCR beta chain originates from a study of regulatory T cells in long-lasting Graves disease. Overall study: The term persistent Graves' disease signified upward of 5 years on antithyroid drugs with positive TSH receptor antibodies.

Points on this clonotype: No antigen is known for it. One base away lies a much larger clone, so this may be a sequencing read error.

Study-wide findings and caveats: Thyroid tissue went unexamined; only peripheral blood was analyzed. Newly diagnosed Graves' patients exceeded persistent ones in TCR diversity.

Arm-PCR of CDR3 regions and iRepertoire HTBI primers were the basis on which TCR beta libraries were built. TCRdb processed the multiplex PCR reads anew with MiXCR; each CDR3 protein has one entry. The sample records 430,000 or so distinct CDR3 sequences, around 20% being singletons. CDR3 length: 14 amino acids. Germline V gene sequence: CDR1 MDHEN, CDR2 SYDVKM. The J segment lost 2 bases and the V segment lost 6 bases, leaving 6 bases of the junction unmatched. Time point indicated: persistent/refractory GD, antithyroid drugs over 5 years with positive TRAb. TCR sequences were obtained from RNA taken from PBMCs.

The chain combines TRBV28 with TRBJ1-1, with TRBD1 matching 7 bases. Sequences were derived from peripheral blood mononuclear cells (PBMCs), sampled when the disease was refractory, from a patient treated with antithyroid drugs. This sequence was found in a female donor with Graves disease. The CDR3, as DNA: TGTGCCAGCAGACCCGGGGACAGAAACACTGAAGCTTTCTTT. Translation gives CASRPGDRNTEAFF.